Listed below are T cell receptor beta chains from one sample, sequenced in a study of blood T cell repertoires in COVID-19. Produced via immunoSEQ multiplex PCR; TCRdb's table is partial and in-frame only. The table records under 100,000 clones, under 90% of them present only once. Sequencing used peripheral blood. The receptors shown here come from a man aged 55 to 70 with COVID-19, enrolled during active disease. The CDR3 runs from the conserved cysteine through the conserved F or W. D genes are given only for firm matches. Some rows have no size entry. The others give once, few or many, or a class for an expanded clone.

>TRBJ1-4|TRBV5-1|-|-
CASSLVQPGEKLFF
TGCGCCAGCAGCTTGGTACAGCCGGGGGAAAAACTGTTTTTT
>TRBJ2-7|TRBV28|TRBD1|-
CASSPGQGDEQYF
TGTGCCAGCAGTCCGGGACAGGGGGACGAGCAGTACTTC
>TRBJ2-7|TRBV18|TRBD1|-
CASSPSKDRYYEQYF
TGTGCCAGCTCACCATCAAAGGACAGGTACTACGAGCAGTACTTC
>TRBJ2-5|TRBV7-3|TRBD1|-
CASSSDRAETQYF
TGTGCCAGCAGCTCGGACAGGGCGGAGACCCAGTACTTC
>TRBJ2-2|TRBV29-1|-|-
CSVEGSANTGELFF
TGCAGCGTTGAGGGGAGCGCGAACACCGGGGAGCTGTTTTTT
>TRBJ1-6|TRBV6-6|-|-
CASSYYGGNSPLHF
TGTGCCAGCAGTTACTATGGAGGCAATTCACCCCTCCACTTT
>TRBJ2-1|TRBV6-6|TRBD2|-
CASRILSGRGNEQFF
TGTGCCAGCAGGATCCTTAGCGGGAGGGGAAATGAGCAGTTCTTC
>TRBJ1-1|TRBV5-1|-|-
CASRWRENTEAFF
TGCGCCAGCAGATGGAGGGAGAACACTGAAGCTTTCTTT
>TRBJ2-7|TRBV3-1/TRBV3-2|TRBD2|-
CASSTLAAPSYEQYF
TGTGCCAGCAGCACCCTAGCGGCCCCCTCCTACGAGCAGTACTTC
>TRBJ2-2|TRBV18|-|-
CASSPERSENTGELFF
TGTGCCAGCTCACCAGAACGATCAGAAAACACCGGGGAGCTGTTTTTT
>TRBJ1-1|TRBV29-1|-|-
CSVRDTRGGEAFF
TGCAGCGTCCGGGACACCCGAGGGGGTGAAGCTTTCTTT
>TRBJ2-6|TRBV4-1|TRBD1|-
CASSRPDRGQSGANVLTF
TGCGCCAGCAGCCGCCCCGACAGGGGGCAATCTGGGGCCAACGTCCTGACTTTC
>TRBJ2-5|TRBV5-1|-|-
CASSFGNSQETQYF
TGCGCCAGCAGCTTTGGTAACAGCCAAGAGACCCAGTACTTC
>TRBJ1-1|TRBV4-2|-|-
CASSQGTADLNTEAFF
TGTGCCAGCAGCCAAGGGACAGCGGATCTGAACACTGAAGCTTTCTTT
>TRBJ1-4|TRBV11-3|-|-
CASSPDEGEKLFF
TGTGCCAGCAGCCCTGACGAGGGTGAAAAACTGTTTTTT
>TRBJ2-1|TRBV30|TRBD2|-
CAWRSREGNAYNEQFF
TGTGCCTGGAGATCGCGGGAGGGCAATGCCTACAATGAGCAGTTCTTC
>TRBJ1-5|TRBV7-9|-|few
CASSLDEAQPQHF
TGTGCCAGCAGCCTCGATGAGGCTCAGCCCCAGCATTTT
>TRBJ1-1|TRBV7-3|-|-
CASSLKRGDTEAFF
TGTGCCAGCAGCTTAAAAAGGGGTGACACTGAAGCTTTCTTT